The T cell receptor (beta chain) under discussion was sequenced for a study of cytomegalovirus exposure and HLA in healthy donors. Study as a whole: Unique TCRs numbering some 77 million, obtained from HLA-typed donors, made up an early data release.

PCR involved 60 Vbeta and 13 Jbeta primers. Data came from immunoSEQ multiplex PCR; TCRdb stores just in-frame clones and leaves some out. The table records 100,000 to 150,000 clones, over 65% of them present only once. This clone was seen only once. Its antigen is currently unknown. There are 15 residues in the CDR3. J lost 4 bases, V lost 3 bases, and 8 bases had no gene match. CDR1 MDHEN and CDR2 SYDVKM come from the germline V gene. Overall study findings and caveats: Some V segments, TRBV6-2 and TRBV6-3 among them, were indistinguishable and were therefore excluded. Beyond CMV serostatus, there was no information to go on about immune exposure. Later analysis identified over 15,000 TCR beta sequences associated with HLA alleles, using a false discovery rate threshold of 0.05.

Sequences were obtained from PBMCs. The clonotype originates from a man between 18 and 35 years old in good health and CMV-seronegative. J is TRBJ2-7 and V is TRBV28; 8 bases align to TRBD1. CDR3 DNA sequence: TGTGCCAGCAGTTTTAGGCAGGGGGCTGCGTACGAGCAGTACTTC. As protein: CASSFRQGAAYEQYF.